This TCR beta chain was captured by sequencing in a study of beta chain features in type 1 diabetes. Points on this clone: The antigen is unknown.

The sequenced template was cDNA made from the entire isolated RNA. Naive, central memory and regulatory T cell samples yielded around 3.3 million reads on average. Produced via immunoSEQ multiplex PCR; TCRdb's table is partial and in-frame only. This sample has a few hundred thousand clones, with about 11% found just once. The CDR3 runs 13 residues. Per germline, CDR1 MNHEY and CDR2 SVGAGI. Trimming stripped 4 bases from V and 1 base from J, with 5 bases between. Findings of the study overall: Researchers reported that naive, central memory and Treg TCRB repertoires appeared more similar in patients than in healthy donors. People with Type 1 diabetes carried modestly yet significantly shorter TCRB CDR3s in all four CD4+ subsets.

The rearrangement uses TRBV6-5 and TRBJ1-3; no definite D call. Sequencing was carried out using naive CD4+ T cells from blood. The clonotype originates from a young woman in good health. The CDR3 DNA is TGTGCCAGCAGTTTCACATCTGGAAACACCATATATTTT. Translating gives CASSFTSGNTIYF.